Described below is a single T cell receptor beta chain sequence and its context. This record comes from a study of Tregs in tolerant kidney transplant recipients. The CDR3 sequence is 18 residues long. CDR1 and CDR2 from the germline V gene are SNHLY and FYNNEI. Between the trimmed V and J ends, which lost 6 bases and 0 bases, there was a span of 23 bases. Libraries were prepared by immunoSEQ multiplex PCR; TCRdb keeps only in-frame clonotypes and omits some of them. The sample lists about 83,000 clones, about 98% seen once, with around 0.58% in the top ten. The source of this sequence is a human donor who received a combined kidney and bone marrow transplant. The input for sequencing was CD4+ T cells from blood, taken before the transplant. The V gene is TRBV2, the J gene TRBJ1-1, with D possibly being TRBD1 (6 bases). The CDR3 nucleotides read TGTGCCAGCAGGAAACAATTAACAGGGATGGTTTTGAACACTGAAGCTTTCTTT. This codes for CASRKQLTGMVLNTEAFF.